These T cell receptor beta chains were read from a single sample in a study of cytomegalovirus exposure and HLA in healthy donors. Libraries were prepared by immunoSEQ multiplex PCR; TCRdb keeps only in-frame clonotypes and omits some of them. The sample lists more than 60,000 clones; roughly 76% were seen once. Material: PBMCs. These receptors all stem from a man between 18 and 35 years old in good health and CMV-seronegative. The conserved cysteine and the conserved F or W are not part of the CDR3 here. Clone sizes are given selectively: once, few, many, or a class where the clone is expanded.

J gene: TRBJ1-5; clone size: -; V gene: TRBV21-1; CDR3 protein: ASSKSRGGNQPQH
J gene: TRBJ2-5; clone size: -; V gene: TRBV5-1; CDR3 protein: ASTLTLAGGEAQY
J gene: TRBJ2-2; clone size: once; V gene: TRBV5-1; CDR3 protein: ASSSRGTSFTGELF
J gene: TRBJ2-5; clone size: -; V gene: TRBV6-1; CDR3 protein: ASRPTGTGKETQY
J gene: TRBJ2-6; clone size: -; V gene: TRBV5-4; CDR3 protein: ASSLAFRGTGANVLT
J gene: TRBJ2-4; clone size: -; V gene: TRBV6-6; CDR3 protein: ASSNSVGAGY
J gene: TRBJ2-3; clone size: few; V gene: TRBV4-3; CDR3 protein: ASSQDRRGGGTDTQY
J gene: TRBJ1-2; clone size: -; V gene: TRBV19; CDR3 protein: ASSILPDRNTYGYT
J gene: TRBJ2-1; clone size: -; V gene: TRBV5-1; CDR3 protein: ASSLAGRSIDEQF
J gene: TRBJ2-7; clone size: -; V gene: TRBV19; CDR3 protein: ASSITVALQHEQY
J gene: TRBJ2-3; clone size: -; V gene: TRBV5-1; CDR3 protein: ASSQGTSDTQY
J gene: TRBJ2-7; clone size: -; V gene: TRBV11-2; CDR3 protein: ASSLFHPREEQY
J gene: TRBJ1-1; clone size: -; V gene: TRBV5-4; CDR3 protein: ASSFAVTVGGLGTEAF
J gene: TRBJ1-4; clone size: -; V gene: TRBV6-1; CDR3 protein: ASSTSFGGNEKLF
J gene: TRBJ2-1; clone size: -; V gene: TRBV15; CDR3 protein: ATSITGGQGGLAGINEQF
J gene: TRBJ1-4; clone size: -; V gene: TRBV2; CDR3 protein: ASSALGTGNEKLF
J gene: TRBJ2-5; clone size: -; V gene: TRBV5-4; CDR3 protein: ASSLGGGETQY